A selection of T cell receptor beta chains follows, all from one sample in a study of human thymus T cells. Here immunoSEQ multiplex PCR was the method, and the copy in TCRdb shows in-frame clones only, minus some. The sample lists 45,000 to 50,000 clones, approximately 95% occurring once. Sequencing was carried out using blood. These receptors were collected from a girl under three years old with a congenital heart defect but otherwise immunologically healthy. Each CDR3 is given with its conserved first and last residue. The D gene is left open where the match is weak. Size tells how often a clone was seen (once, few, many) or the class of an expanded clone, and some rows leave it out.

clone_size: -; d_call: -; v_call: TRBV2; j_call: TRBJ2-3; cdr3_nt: TGTGCCAGCAGTGTCTCCAAAGGAGATACGCAGTATTTT; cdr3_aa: CASSVSKGDTQYF
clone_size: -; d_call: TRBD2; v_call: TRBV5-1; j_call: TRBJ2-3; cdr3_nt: TGCGCCAGCAGCTTGGGGACTAGCGGAGGTGTTGATACGCAGTATTTT; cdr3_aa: CASSLGTSGGVDTQYF
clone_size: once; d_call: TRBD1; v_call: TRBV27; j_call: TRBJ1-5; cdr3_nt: TGTGCCAGCAGTTCTACGGGGACAGGGAAGAGGCTCCAGCATTTT; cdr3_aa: CASSSTGTGKRLQHF
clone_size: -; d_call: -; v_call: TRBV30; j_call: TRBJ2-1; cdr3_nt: TGTGCCTGGAGTCCTAGCGCTTACTACAATGAGCAGTTCTTC; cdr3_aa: CAWSPSAYYNEQFF
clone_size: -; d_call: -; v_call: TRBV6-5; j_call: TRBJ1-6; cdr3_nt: TGTGCCAGCAGTTACTCGGATTTGGAGCCTTCACCCCTCCACTTT; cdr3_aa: CASSYSDLEPSPLHF
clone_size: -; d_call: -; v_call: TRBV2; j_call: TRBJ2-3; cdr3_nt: TGTGCCAGCGGACCGACCCAAACTAGCACAGATACGCAGTATTTT; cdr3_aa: CASGPTQTSTDTQYF
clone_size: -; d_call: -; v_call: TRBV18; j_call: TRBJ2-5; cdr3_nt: TGTGCCAGCTCAGGGGAAGTCCAAGAGACCCAGTACTTC; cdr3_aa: CASSGEVQETQYF
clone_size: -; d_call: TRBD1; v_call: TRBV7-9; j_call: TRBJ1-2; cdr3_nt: TGTGCCAGCAGCTTAACTAACAGGGGACGATTCTATGGCTACACCTTC; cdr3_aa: CASSLTNRGRFYGYTF
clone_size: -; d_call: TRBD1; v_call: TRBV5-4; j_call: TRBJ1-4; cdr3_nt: TGTGCCAGCAGCAACCGACAGGGCGGTAATGAAAAACTGTTTTTT; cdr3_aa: CASSNRQGGNEKLFF
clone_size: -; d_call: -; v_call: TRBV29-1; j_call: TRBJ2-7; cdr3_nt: TGCAGCGCCCTGACAGCCTACGAGCAGTACTTC; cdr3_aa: CSALTAYEQYF
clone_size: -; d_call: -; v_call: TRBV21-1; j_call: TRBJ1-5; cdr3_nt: TGTGCCAGCAGCAAAGTTCCCAGACGGGCCCGCAATCAGCCCCAGCATTTT; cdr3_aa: CASSKVPRRARNQPQHF
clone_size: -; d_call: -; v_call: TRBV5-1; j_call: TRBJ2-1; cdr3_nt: TGCGCCAGCAGCCCCCTTGTCGGAGGATACAATGAGCAGTTCTTC; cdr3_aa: CASSPLVGGYNEQFF
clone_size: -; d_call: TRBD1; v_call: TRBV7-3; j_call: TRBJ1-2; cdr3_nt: TGTGCCAGCAGCCCGCAACCCCCGGGACAGGGCTATGGCTACACCTTC; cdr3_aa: CASSPQPPGQGYGYTF
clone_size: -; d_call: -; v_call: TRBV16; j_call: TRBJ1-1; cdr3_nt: TGTGCCAGCAGCCAATCTTTGAGGACAGCGAACACTGAAGCTTTCTTT; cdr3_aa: CASSQSLRTANTEAFF
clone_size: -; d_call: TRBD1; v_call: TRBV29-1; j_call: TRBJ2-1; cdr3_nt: TGCAGCGTTGAGGACAGGTTCTCCTACAATGAGCAGTTCTTC; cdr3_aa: CSVEDRFSYNEQFF
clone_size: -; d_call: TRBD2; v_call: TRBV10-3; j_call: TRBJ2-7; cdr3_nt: TGTGCCATCAGTGTACAGGCGGGAGACGGCGAGCAGTACTTC; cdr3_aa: CAISVQAGDGEQYF
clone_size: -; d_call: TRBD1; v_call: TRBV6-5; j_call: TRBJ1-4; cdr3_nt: TGTGCCAGCAGTTACTCGACAGGGGTGAAACTGTTTTTT; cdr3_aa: CASSYSTGVKLFF
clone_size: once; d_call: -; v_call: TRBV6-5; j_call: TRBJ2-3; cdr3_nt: TGTGCCAGCAGCGATACCGGCACAGATACGCAGTATTTT; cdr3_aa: CASSDTGTDTQYF